This TCR beta chain is drawn from a study of beta chain features in type 1 diabetes (dated 2018 in TCRdb). Context from the whole study: Patients and healthy donors did not differ in mean age, gender distribution, total cell number or subset yield. A total of around 110,000,000 sorted cells were examined across all samples, and RNA yield correlated strongly with the number of cells per subset. In the study, TCRB repertoires of sorted circulating CD4+ T cell subsets from recently diagnosed type 1 diabetes patients were compared with those of matched healthy donors. Regulatory and stem cell-like memory subsets were isolated from only 8 patients and roughly eight healthy donors, whereas naive and central memory subsets came from all 28 donors. The full study reports these points: Because small numbers of individuals were included in the HLA sub-analyses, any influence of HLA type on TCRB rearrangement was left unresolved. Fewer insertions and more nucleotide deletions at VDJ recombination sites were observed in patients with type 1 diabetes, implying thymic rearrangement abnormalities. Because cDNA was sequenced instead of genomic DNA, highly expressing activated cells could be over-represented, though the groups showed no difference in activation or CD3 levels. PCR might favor shorter templates, but patient and control samples were amplified and corrected together, so any skew would affect both groups equally. The naive, central memory and regulatory TCRB repertoires appeared to resemble one another more closely among patients than among healthy donors. In all four CD4+ subsets, TCRB CDR3 length was moderately but significantly shorter in type 1 diabetes patients.

The entire amount of isolated RNA was reverse transcribed using the High Capacity cDNA Reverse Transcription Kit, so the sequenced TCRB transcripts were expressed ones. Naive, central memory and regulatory T cell samples underwent deep immunoSEQ sequencing, averaging roughly 3.4 million total reads per sample. Sorted cells were lysed in RLT buffer and RNA was extracted with DNase-treated RNeasy Micro or Mini kits, depending on cell number. To prevent cross-contamination, each cell subset was processed individually, whereas patient and healthy donor samples were processed jointly. TCRB sequences were amplified from cDNA with the immunoSEQ multiplex PCR, producing 87-bp fragments spanning the CDR3 region. Sequencing of the amplicons was done on the Illumina HiSeq platform. The original methods were these. Synthetic template baselines were used to correct PCR bias computationally, reads within Hamming distance 2 were collapsed together, and singletons that could not be merged were discarded. Reads were aligned against IMGT to assign V, D and J genes, CDR3 length and insertions or deletions at six rearrangement sites. Within each subset, clonotype counts were normalized to sorted cell number, and only after that were true diversity and Gini coefficients computed with the tcR R package. The overlap coefficient, calculated on TCRB nucleotide sequences, was used to measure repertoire sharing. Out-of-frame TCRB sequences from naive cells were analyzed as a proxy for the pre-selection repertoire. Entries here come from immuneACCESS through TCRdb and include only in-frame sequences with V and J called. Some clones fail to appear in such tables; in the studies checked, an unresolved V gene covers under half of the shortfall, and the cause of the remainder is unknown. V and J calls and clone size follow that table, whereas D and trimming were derived from the DNA. This sample holds approximately 330,000 clones; approximately 10% were observed only once. The biggest ten clones account for approximately 0.016% of the sample.

Each donor gave one peripheral blood draw, roughly 120 mL on average, collected into heparinised tubes. Naive, central memory, regulatory and stem cell-like memory CD4+ T cells were sorted on a BD FACSAria II using a panel including CD45RO, CCR7, CD25, CD127, CD95 and CD27. All sorted populations exceeded 95% purity. PBMCs were separated immediately by Lymphoprep density gradient centrifugation and were stained directly, without being cultured. To minimize batch effects, samples were stained and sorted in pairs, one healthy donor with one patient per experiment. Unmatched junction bases come to 15, with V trimmed by 4 bases and J by 2 bases. The germline V gene specifies LGHNA as CDR1 and YNFKEQ as CDR2. Including the terminal cysteine and phenylalanine, the CDR3 comprises 19 residues. Left in the record is the CDR3 DNA by itself, 57 bases read in frame from the first base. With respect to this clone: Its antigen specificity is not known. One base away there is no much larger clone; base qualities are not given.

Sequenced input: naive CD4+ T cells from blood. The meaning of the sample's cell subset or site label: true naive CD4+ T cells. The V gene is TRBV4-2 and the J gene is TRBJ2-7; TRBD1 aligns with 12 central bases. This TCR came from a woman in her 30s in good health. CDR3 sequence: CASSPRGQGARLIAYEQYF. In nucleotides, the sequence is TGTGCCAGCAGCCCCAGGGGACAGGGGGCTCGGCTGATTGCCTACGAGCAGTACTTC.